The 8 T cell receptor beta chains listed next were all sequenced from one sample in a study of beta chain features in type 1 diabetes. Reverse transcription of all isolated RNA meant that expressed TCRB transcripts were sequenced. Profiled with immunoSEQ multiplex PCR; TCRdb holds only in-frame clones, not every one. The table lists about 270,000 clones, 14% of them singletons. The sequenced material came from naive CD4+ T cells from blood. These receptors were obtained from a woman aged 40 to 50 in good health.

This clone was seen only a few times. CDR3 region: CASSLRTVLSSYNEQFF. For the CDR3, the DNA is TGTGCCAGCAGCTTAAGGACAGTTCTGAGCTCCTACAATGAGCAGTTCTTC. V usage is TRBV11-2 and J usage is TRBJ2-1; D may be TRBD1 (6 bases). The CDR3 contains 17 residues. Germline V gives CDR1 SGHAT, CDR2 FQNNGV. Trimming removed 2 bases at V and 0 bases at J, with 14 bases between.

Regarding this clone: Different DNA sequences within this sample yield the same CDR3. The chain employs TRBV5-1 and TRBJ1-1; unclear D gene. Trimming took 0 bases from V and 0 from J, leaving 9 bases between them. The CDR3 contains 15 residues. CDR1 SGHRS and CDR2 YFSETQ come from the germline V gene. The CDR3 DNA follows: TGCGCCAGCAGCTTGGGGAGCAGCCTGAACACTGAAGCTTTCTTT. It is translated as CASSLGSSLNTEAFF.

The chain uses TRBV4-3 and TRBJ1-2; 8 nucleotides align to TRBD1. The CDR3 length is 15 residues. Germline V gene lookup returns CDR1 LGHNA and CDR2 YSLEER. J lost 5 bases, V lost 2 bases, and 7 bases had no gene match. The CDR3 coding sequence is TGCGCCAGCAGCCAACCCTTACAGGGGGTGTATGGCTACACCTTC. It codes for CASSQPLQGVYGYTF.

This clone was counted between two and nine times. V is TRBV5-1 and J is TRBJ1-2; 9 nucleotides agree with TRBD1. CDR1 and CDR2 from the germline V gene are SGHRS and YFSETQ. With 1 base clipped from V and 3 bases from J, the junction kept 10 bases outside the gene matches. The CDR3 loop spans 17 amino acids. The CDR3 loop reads CASSLLRQGGEDYGYTF. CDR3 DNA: TGCGCCAGCAGCTTGCTACGACAGGGGGGTGAGGACTATGGCTACACCTTC.

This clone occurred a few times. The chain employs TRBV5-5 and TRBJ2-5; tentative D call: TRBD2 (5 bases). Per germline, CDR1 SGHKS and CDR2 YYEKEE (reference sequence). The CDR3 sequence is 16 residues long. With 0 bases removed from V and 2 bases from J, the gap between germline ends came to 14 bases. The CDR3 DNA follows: TGTGCCAGCAGCTTGGCGGGGTACAAATCACAAGAGACCCAGTACTTC. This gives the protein CASSLAGYKSQETQYF.

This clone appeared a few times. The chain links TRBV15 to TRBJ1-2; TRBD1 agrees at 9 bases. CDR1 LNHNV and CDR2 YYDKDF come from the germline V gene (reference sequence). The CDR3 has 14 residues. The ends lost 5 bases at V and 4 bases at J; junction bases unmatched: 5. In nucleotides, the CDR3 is TGTGCCACCAGCTTAACAGGGGGCTTCTATGGCTACACCTTC. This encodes CATSLTGGFYGYTF.

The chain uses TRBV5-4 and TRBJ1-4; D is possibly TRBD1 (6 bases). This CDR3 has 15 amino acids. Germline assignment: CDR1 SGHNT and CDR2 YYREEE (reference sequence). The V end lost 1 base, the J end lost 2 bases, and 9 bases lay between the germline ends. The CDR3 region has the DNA TGTGCCAGCAGCTTGCAGGGGTCCACTAATGAAAAACTGTTTTTT. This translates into CASSLQGSTNEKLFF.

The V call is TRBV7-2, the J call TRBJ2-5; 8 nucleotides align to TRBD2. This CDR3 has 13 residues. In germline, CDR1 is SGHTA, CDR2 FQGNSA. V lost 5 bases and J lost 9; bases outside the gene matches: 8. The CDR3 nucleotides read TGTGCCAGCAGCCCCGGGGGGGCAGGGGCCCAGTACTTC. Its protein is CASSPGGAGAQYF.